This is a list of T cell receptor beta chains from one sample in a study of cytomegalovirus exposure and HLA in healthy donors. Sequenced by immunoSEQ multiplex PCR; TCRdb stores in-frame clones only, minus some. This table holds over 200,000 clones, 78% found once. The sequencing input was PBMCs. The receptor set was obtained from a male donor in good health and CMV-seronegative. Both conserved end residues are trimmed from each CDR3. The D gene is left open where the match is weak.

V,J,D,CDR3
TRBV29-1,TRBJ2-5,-,SVHPSRTQY
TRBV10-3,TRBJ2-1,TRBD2,AISPGLAGVRNEQF
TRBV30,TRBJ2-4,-,AWSVPAHGDIQY
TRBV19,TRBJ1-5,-,ASSIRDTGQPQH
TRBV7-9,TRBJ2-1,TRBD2,ASSSGTRGAGDEQF
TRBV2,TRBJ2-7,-,ASLLPGSRNEQY
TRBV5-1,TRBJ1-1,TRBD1,ASQGGQVRKAF
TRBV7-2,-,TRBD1,ASSLAGGTGQSYEQY
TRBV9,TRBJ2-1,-,ASSVDGGISNEQF
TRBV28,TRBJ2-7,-,AVQGPSYEQY
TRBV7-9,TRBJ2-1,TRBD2,ASSFPTSGWQF
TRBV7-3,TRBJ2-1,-,ASSALGGSLMGYNEQF
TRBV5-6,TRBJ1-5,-,ASSRTGGRVAVQPQH
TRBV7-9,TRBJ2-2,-,SSSALPGVPTGELF
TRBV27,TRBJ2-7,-,ASSHGDYEQY
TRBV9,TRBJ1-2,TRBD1,ASSVGGTAANYGYT
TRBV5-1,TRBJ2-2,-,ASRLHLGGQNTGELF
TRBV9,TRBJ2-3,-,ASSLVGASTDTQY
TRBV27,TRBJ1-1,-,ASRYRDTEAF
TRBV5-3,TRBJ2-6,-,ARSPGGSGANVLT
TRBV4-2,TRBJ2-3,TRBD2,ASSQGSGGPLSTDTQY
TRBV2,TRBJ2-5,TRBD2,ASSEISGSGETQY
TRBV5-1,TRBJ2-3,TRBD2,ASSLGTSGDTQY
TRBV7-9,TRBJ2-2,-,ASSYRDTGELF
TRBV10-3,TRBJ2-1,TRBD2,AISGAFVAGAFNEQF
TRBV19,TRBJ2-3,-,ASSRSGSTDTQY
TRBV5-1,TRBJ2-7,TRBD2,ASSLDGLAGVLNEQY
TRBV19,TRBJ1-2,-,ASSIWSAGNYGYT
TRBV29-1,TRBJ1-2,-,SVAPLLTGANYGYT
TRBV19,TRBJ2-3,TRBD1,ASSPQWTGPHTQY
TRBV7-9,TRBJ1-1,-,SSSLIRRNTEAF
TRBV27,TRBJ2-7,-,ASSPLTASYEQY
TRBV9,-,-,ASSVEPTIEQY
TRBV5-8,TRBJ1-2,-,ASTRQGPNYGYT
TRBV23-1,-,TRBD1,ASSRQGAHEQY
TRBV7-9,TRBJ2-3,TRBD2,ASSRTAVAGSDTQY
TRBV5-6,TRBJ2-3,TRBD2,VSSLGLAGTFDTQY
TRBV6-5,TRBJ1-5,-,ASSEQSNQPQH
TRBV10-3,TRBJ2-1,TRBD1,AISETGGSLNEQF
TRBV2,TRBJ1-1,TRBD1,ASGFRGRNTEAF
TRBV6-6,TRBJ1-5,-,ASSSNREGGRQPQH
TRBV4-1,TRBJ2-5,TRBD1,ASSRDGQAGARGPETQY
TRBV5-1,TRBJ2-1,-,ASSFFSQGPGNEQF
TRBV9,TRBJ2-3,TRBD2,ASSRFSSGGSGDTQY